This T cell receptor beta chain comes out of a study of cytotoxic CD8 clonotypes in ibrutinib-treated CLL (dated by TCRdb to about 2021). Regarding the complete study: The cohort included about 15 treatment-naive and eleven to twelve relapsed/refractory patients; about 18 were IGHV unmutated. Of the 90 or so participants in the trial, 20 to 30 had longitudinal samples available. Cryopreserved peripheral blood mononuclear cells were collected before treatment, at response, and at either disease progression or sustained remission. On average, each sample yielded 255,043 productive templates and 80,000 to 95,000 productive rearrangements. Every remission and progressive disease sample was obtained while ibrutinib was still being received by the patients. Responses were partial in about 25 patients and complete in 2; after median 68 months follow-up, some 15 stayed in remission and 12 progressed. The response samples were drawn at a median of around eleven months into treatment, with a range of roughly 6 to 36 months. Summary of the overall study and its limitations: Public clonotypes were rare and either shrank or stayed stable during treatment, and the rise in clonality at ibrutinib response reflected expansion of private clonotypes. At baseline, clonality was higher than in age-matched healthy donors and showed a strong correlation with circulating CD8+ T-cell counts. Clonality rose at ibrutinib response, remained stable during sustained remission, and dropped back toward baseline at progression. Sampling times were not matched between sustained-remission and progressing patients, and lymph node repertoires were not studied.

V is shortened by 2 bases, J by 9 bases, and the region joining them spans 11 bases. CDR1 and CDR2 were assigned from the germline V gene (reference sequence) as MNHEY and SMNVEV. Inclusive of the bounding cysteine and phenylalanine, the CDR3 is 13 residues long. The CDR3 DNA has 39 bases and is translated from base 1. A MiSeq instrument was used for deep resolution sequencing, which targeted depths ranging from 1 in 1 million up to 1 in 200,000 T cells, with coverage averaging 10x for each clonotype. The immunoSEQ hsTCRB Kit was used to generate TCR beta libraries. Processing in the source paper ran as follows. The data were analyzed with ImmunoSEQ Analyzer and ImmunoSEQ Data Assistant, and V, D and J gene assignments followed IMGT definitions. Clonality, with values ranging from 0 to 1, was calculated as one minus the normalized Shannon entropy of productive rearrangement frequencies. Only overrepresented clonotypes making up at least 0.05% of the repertoire of each patient were included in the public clonotype analysis. Some 13 age-matched healthy donor repertoires from immuneACCESS served as clonality controls. Here the immuneACCESS table is served through TCRdb, limited to in-frame sequences with V and J called. Missing clones are a known gap in these copies; in checked studies unresolved V genes cover under half, and the rest lacks a known reason. The V and J calls and clone size come from that table; D and trimming were worked out from the DNA. This sample is represented by 300,000 or so clones; 67% of them were singletons. Of the sample, about 6.7% falls within the top ten clones.

As for this clone: Its specific antigen is unknown. There are no base qualities to consult, and no much larger clone falls within one base.

For TCR beta library preparation, around 1.8 micrograms of genomic DNA were extracted from the cryopreserved PBMCs. Longitudinal blood samples from CLL patients on ibrutinib monotherapy were analyzed using high-throughput TCR beta sequencing. The patients took part in an open-label, single-center phase 2 trial of ibrutinib monotherapy. The sequence was obtained from a human donor with chronic lymphocytic leukemia. The material was PBMCs, obtained after 36 months of ibrutinib treatment. The V gene is TRBV27 and the J gene is TRBJ1-5, with a weak D call of TRBD1 (5 bases match). The nucleotide sequence reads as follows: TGTGCCAGCAGTTTACGGCAGGGTATGCCCCAGCATTTT. Its protein is CASSLRQGMPQHF.